This TCR beta chain was identified during a study of blood T cell repertoires in COVID-19. Study details: Some COVID-19 samples were acute and others convalescent; all came from the United States, Italy and Spain. The analysed material was cDNA or gDNA that came from T cells, B-cell-depleted T cells, or PBMCs.

This clone was detected once. The germline V gene has CDR1 ENHRY and CDR2 SYGVKD. V shed 3 bases and J shed 8 bases, with 8 bases lying between them. The CDR3 is made up of 12 amino acids. Source study methods: Estimated nucleated cell counts came from reference gene primer amplification. The assay was immunoSEQ multiplex PCR, and TCRdb's table has in-frame clones only and misses some. That table gives V, J and clone size, and the DNA gave D and trimming. The table lists 150,000 to 200,000 clones, 70% to 90% of them singletons, with around 8.2% in the top ten. Sequenced input: peripheral blood. This TCR was recovered from a man between 60 and 75 years old with acute or convalescent COVID-19. The chain carries TRBV10-3 and TRBJ2-1; D call uncertain. CDR3 coding DNA: TGTGCCATCAGTGATCGTATATATGAGCAGTTCTTC. Protein sequence: CAISDRIYEQFF.